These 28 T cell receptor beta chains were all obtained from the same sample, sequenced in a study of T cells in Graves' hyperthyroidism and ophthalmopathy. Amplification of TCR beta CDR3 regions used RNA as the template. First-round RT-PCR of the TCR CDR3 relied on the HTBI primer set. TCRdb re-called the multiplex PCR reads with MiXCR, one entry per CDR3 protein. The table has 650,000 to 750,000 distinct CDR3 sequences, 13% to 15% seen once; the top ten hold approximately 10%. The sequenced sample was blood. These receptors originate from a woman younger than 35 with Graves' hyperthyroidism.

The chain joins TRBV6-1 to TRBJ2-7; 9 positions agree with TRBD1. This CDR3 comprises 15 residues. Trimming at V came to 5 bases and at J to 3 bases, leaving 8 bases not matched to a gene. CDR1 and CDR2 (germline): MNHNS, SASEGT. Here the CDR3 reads CASSLRDRALYEQYF. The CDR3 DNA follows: TGTGCCAGCAGTCTCCGGGACAGGGCGCTCTACGAGCAGTACTTC.

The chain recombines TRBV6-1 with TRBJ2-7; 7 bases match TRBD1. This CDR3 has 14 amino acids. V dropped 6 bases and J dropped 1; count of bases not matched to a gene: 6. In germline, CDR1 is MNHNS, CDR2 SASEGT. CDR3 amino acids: CASRTGSLSYEQYF. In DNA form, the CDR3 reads TGTGCCAGCAGGACAGGGTCCCTTTCCTACGAGCAGTACTTC.

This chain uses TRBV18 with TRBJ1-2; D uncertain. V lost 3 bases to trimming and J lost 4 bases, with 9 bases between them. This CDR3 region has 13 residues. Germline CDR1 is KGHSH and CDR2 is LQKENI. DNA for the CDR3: TGTGCCAGCTCACCTGGGGTCGTCTATGGCTACACCTTC. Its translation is CASSPGVVYGYTF.

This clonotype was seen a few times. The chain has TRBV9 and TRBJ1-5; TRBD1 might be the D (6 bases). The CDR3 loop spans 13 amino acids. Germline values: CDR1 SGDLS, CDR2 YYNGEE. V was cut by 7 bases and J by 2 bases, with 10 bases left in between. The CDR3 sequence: CASGSGGNQPQHF. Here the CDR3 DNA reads TGTGCCAGCGGGTCAGGGGGCAATCAGCCCCAGCATTTT.

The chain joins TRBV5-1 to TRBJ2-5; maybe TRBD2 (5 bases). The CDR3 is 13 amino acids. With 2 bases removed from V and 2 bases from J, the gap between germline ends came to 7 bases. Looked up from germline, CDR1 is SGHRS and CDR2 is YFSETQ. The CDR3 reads CASSFPGQETQYF. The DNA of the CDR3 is TGCGCCAGCAGCTTTCCGGGGCAAGAGACCCAGTACTTC.

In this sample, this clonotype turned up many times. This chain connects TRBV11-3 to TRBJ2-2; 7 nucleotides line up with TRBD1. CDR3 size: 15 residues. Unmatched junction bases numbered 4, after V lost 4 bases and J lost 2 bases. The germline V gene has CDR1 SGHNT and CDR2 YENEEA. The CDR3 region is CASSYWDSNTGELFF. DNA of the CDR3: TGTGCCAGCAGCTACTGGGACAGTAACACCGGGGAGCTGTTTTTT.

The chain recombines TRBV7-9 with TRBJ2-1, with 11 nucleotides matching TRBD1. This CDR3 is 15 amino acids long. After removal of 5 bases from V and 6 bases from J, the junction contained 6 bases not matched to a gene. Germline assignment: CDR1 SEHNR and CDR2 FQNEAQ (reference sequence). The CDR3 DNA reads TGTGCCAGCAGCCCAACGGGGACAGGGGGCAATGAGCAGTTCTTC. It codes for CASSPTGTGGNEQFF.

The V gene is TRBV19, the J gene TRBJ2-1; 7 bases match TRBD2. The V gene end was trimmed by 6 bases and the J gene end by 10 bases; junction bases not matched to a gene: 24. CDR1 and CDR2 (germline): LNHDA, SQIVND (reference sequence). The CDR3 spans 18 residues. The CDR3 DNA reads TGTGCCAGTAGGCACCGGCTTAGGTGGGAGGGCCCTCCAGGGGAGCAGTTCTTC. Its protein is CASRHRLRWEGPPGEQFF.

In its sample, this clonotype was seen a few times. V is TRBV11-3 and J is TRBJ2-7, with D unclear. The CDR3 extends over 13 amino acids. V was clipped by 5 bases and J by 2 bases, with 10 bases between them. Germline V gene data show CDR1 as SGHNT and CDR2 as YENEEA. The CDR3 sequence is CASSPASPYEQYF. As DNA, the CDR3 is TGTGCCAGCAGCCCCGCCAGCCCCTACGAGCAGTACTTC.

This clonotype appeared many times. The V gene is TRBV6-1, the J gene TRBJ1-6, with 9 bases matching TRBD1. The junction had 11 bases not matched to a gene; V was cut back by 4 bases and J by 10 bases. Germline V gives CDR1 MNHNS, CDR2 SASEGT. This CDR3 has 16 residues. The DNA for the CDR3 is TGTGCCAGCAGTGCCTTTTTGGGACAGGGTTACTCACCCCTCCACTTT. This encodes CASSAFLGQGYSPLHF.

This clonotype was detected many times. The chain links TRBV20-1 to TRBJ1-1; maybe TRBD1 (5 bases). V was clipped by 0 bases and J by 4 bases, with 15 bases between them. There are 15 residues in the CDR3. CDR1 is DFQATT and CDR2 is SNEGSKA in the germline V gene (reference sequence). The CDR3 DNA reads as TGCAGTGCTAGAGATACGCCGGGGGGATTCACTGAAGCTTTCTTT. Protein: CSARDTPGGFTEAFF.

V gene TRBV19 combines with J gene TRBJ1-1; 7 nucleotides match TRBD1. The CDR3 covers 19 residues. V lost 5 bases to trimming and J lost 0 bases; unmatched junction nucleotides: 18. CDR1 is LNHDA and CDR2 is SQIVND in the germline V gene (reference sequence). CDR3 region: CASSLFSGQSTGVNTEAFF. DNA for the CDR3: TGTGCCAGTAGTCTTTTCTCGGGACAGTCCACGGGTGTGAACACTGAAGCTTTCTTT.

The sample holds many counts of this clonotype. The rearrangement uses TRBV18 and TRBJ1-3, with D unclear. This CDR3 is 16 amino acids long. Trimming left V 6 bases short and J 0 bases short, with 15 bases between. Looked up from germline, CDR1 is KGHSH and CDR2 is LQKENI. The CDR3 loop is CASSHTDSDSGNTIYF. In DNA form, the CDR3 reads TGTGCCAGCTCCCACACGGATTCGGACTCTGGAAACACCATATATTTT.

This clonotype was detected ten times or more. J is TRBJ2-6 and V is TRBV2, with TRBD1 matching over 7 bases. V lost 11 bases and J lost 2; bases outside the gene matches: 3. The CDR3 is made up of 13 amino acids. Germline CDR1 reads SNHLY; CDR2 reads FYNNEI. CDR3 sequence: CALTGAGANVLTF. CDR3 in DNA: TGTGCCTTAACAGGGGCTGGGGCCAACGTCCTGACTTTC.

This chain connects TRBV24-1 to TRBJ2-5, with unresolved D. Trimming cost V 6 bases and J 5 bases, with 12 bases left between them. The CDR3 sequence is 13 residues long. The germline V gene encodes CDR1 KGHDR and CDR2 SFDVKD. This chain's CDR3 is CATSPSGFETQYF. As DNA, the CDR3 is TGTGCCACCAGTCCCTCGGGCTTTGAGACCCAGTACTTC.

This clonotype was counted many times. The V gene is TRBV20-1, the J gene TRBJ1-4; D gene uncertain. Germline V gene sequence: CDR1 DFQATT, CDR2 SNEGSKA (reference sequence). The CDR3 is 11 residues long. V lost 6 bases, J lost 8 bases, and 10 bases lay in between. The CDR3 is CSAHTGEKLFF. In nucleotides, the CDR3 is TGCAGTGCCCACACGGGGGAAAAACTGTTTTTT.

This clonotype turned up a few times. CDR3 coding DNA: TGTGCCACGGATTCAAGCGGCTCCTACAATGAGCAGTTCTTC. Translating gives CATDSSGSYNEQFF. The V call is TRBV2, the J call TRBJ2-1, with a possible D match to TRBD2 (5 bases). V was shortened by 10 bases and J by 0 bases, with 13 bases between the two germline ends. The CDR3 contains 14 residues. CDR1 and CDR2 (germline): SNHLY, FYNNEI.

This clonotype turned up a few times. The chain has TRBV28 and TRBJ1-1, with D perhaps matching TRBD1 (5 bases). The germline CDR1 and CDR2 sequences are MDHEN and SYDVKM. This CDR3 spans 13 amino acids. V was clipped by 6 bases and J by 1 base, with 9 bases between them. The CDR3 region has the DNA TGTGCCAGCAGGATCGGGGCGAACACTGAAGCTTTCTTT. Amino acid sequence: CASRIGANTEAFF.

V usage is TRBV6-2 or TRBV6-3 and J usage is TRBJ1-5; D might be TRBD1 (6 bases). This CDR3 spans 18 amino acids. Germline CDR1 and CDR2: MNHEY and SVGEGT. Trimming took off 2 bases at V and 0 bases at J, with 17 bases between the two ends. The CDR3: CASSYEPRTAHSNQPQHF. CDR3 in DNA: TGTGCCAGCAGTTACGAACCCCGGACAGCCCATAGCAATCAGCCCCAGCATTTT.

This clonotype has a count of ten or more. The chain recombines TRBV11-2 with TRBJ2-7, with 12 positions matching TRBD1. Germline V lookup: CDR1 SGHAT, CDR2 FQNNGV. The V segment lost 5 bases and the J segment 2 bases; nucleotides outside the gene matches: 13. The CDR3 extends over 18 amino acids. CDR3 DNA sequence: TGTGCCAGCAGCACCACCGGGACAGGGGGCGGGAGTGCCTACGAGCAGTACTTC. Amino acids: CASSTTGTGGGSAYEQYF.

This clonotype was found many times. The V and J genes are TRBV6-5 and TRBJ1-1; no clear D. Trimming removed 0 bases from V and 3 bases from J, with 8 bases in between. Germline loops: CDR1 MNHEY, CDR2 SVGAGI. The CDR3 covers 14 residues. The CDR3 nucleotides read TGTGCCAGCAGTTACTCCGGGGAGTACACTGAAGCTTTCTTT. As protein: CASSYSGEYTEAFF.

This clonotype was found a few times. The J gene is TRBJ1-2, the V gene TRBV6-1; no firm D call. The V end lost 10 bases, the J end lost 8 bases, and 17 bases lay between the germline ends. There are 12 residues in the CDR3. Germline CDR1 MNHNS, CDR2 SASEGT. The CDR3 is CATQFPLVGYTF. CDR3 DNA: TGTGCCACCCAGTTCCCTCTAGTAGGCTACACCTTC.

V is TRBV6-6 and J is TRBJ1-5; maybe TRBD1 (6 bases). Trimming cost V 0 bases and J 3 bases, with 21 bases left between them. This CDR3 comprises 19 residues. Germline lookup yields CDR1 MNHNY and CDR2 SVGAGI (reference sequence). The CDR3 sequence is CASSYSVTGGNMHNQPQHF. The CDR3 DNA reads TGTGCCAGCAGTTACTCAGTGACAGGTGGAAACATGCACAATCAGCCCCAGCATTTT.

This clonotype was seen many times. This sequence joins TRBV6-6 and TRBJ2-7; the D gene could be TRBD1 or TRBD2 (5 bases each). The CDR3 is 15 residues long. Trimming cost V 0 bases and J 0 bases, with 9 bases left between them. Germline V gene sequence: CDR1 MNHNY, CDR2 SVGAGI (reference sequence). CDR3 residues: CASSYSSGTSYEQYF. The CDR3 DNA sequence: TGTGCCAGCAGTTACTCGTCTGGGACCTCCTACGAGCAGTACTTC.

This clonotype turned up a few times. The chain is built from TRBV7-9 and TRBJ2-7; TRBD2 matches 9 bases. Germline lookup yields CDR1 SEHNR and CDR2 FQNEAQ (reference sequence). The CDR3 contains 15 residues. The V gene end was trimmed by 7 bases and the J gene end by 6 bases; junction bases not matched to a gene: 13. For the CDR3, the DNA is TGTGCCAGCACCTCAGGGGCGGGAGGGCCTAGCGAGCAGTACTTC. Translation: CASTSGAGGPSEQYF.

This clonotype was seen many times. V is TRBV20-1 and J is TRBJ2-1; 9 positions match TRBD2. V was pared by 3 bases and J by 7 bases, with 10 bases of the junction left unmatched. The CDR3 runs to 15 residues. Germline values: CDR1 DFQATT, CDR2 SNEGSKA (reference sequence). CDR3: CSASQISGRHNEQFF. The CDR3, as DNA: TGCAGTGCTAGTCAGATCAGCGGGAGGCATAATGAGCAGTTCTTC.

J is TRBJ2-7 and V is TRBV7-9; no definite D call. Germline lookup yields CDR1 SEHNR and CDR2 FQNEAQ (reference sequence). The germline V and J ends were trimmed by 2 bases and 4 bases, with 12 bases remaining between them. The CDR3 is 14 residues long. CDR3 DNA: TGTGCCAGCAGCTTACTCCCTGCCTCTTACGAGCAGTACTTC. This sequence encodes CASSLLPASYEQYF.

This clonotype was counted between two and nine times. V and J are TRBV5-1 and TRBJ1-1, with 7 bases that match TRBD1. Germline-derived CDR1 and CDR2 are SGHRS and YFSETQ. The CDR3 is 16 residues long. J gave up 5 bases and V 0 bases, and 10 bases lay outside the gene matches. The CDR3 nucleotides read TGCGCCAGCAGCTTGGGATACGCAGGGGGTGGAACTGAAGCTTTCTTT. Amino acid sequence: CASSLGYAGGGTEAFF.